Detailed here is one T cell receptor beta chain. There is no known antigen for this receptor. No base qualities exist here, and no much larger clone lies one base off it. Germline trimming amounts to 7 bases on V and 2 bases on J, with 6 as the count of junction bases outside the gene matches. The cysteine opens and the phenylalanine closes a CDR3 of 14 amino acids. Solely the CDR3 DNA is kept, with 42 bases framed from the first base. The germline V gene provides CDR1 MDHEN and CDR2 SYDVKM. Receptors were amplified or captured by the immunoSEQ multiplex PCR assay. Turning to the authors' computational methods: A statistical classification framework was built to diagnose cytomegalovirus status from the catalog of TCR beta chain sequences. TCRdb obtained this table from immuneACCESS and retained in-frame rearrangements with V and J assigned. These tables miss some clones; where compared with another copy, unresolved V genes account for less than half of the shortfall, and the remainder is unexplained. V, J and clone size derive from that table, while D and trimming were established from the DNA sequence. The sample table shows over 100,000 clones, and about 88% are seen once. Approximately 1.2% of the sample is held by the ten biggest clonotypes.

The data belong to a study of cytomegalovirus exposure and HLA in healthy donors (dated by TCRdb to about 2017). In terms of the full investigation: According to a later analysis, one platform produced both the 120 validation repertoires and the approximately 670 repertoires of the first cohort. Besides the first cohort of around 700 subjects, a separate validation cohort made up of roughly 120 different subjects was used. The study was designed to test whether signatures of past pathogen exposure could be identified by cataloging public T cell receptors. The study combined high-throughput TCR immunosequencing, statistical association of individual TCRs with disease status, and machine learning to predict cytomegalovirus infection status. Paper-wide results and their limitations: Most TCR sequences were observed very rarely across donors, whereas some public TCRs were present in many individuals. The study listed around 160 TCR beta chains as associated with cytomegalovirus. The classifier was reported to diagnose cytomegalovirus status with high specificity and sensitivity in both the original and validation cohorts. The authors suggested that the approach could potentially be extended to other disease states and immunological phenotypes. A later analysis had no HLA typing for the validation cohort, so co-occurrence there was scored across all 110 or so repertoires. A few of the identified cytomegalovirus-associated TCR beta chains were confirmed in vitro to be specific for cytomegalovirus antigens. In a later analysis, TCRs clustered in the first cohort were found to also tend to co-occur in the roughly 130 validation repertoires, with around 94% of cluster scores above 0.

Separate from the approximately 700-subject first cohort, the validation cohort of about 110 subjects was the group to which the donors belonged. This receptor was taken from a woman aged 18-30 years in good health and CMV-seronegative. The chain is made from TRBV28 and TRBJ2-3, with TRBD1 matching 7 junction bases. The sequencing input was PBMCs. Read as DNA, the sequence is TGTGCCAGCATCCAGACAGGGACCACAGATACGCAGTATTTT. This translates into CASIQTGTTDTQYF.